One sample yielded the 12 T cell receptor beta chains listed below, sequenced in a study of identical twins. TCRdb passed the 5' RACE reads through MiXCR, listing each CDR3 protein once. This table has more than 600,000 distinct CDR3 sequences, about 20% appearing once. These records were also assigned to another study, of T cells expressing NK-cell markers.

The sample was PBMCs. These receptors all come from a woman between 18 and 29 years old in good health.

The sample holds many counts of this clonotype. This CDR3 is CASSRGTGYGYTF. The CDR3 DNA sequence: TGTGCCAGCAGCAGAGGGACAGGCTATGGCTACACCTTC. The V call is TRBV12-3 or TRBV12-4, the J call TRBJ1-2; 8 nucleotides agree with TRBD1. The CDR3 is 13 residues long. V was clipped by 6 bases and J by 4 bases; unmatched bases: 4.

The chain combines TRBV19 with TRBJ2-3; perhaps TRBD2 as D (5 bases). Germline CDR1 LNHDA, CDR2 SQIVND (reference sequence). V lost 5 bases to trimming and J lost 0 bases, with 12 bases between them. This CDR3 comprises 15 residues. CDR3 DNA sequence: TGTGCCAGTAGTCGGACTTTTGCTAGCACAGATACGCAGTATTTT. Its protein is CASSRTFASTDTQYF.

The chain carries TRBV6-5 and TRBJ2-3; D may be TRBD2 (6 bases). V shed 0 bases and J shed 6 bases, with 10 bases lying between them. The CDR3 runs 14 residues. The germline V gene has CDR1 MNHEY and CDR2 SVGAGI. This CDR3 reads CASSYSPGGDTQYF. CDR3 DNA: TGTGCCAGCAGTTACTCGCCTGGGGGGGATACGCAGTATTTT.

The J gene is TRBJ2-1, the V gene TRBV12-3 or TRBV12-4; 8 bases map to TRBD2. This CDR3 has 15 amino acids. The J segment lost 2 bases and the V segment lost 2 bases, leaving 2 bases of the junction unmatched. Here the CDR3 reads CASSLSGSPYNEQFF. The CDR3 bases are TGTGCCAGCAGTTTAAGCGGGAGCCCCTACAATGAGCAGTTCTTC.

The chain employs TRBV5-1 and TRBJ2-7; 7 nucleotides match TRBD2. The length of the CDR3 is 15 residues. Germline V gene data show CDR1 as SGHRS and CDR2 as YFSETQ. Losses at the gene ends were 0 bases for V and 4 bases for J; bases not matched to a gene: 7. The CDR3 spells CASSLEAGVVYEQYF. DNA of the CDR3: TGCGCCAGCAGCTTGGAGGCGGGAGTGGTTTACGAGCAGTACTTC.

The chain uses TRBV4-1 and TRBJ1-4, with D uncertain. V lost 1 base and J lost 4, with 7 bases in between. The CDR3 spans 14 residues. Germline values: CDR1 MGHRA, CDR2 YSYEKL. DNA of the CDR3: TGCGCCAGCAGCCAAGGAGAAATTAATGAAAAACTGTTTTTT. Protein sequence: CASSQGEINEKLFF.

This clonotype has just a few counts. The chain carries TRBV6-1 and TRBJ2-7, with 8 positions matching TRBD1. V dropped 4 bases and J dropped 3; count of bases not matched to a gene: 5. The CDR3 length is 14 residues. The germline V gene has CDR1 MNHNS and CDR2 SASEGT. The CDR3 nucleotides read TGTGCCAGCAGTGGCTGGGACAGGATCTACGAGCAGTACTTC. It encodes CASSGWDRIYEQYF.

This chain connects TRBV12-3 or TRBV12-4 to TRBJ2-7; possible D gene TRBD2, 6 bases. This CDR3 is 13 amino acids long. V was pared by 5 bases and J by 5 bases, with 13 bases between. Here the CDR3 DNA reads TGTGCCAGCAGTCCGTCCGGGAGCAACGAGCAGTACTTC. It yields the protein CASSPSGSNEQYF.

This clonotype was counted between two and nine times. The chain recombines TRBV20-1 with TRBJ2-7; tentative D call: TRBD2 (7 bases). The V gene lost 2 bases and the J gene lost 1 base, with 12 bases spanning the gap. The CDR3 totals 14 residues. Germline CDR1 DFQATT, CDR2 SNEGSKA (reference sequence). The CDR3 region is CSARRGAESYEQYF. In DNA, the CDR3 is TGCAGTGCTAGACGGGGGGCCGAGTCCTACGAGCAGTACTTC.

The gene calls are TRBV12-3 or TRBV12-4 and TRBJ1-3, with D unresolved. This CDR3 region has 14 residues. Trimming stripped 7 bases from V and 0 bases from J, with 10 bases between. CDR3 residues: CASTKTVSGNTIYF. Here the CDR3 DNA reads TGTGCCAGCACCAAGACGGTCTCTGGAAACACCATATATTTT.

The chain carries TRBV7-3 and TRBJ2-2, with D unresolved. This CDR3 region has 15 residues. CDR1 and CDR2 from the germline V gene are SGHTA and FQGTGA. Trimming removed 5 bases from V and 4 bases from J, with 14 bases in between. The CDR3 here is CASSESPLGTGELFF. CDR3 bases: TGTGCCAGCAGCGAATCACCGTTAGGCACCGGGGAGCTGTTTTTT.

The chain uses TRBV9 and TRBJ2-1, with unresolved D. Germline values: CDR1 SGDLS, CDR2 YYNGEE. V was trimmed by 0 bases and J by 8 bases, leaving 15 bases between them. The CDR3 is 15 amino acids. In DNA form, the CDR3 reads TGTGCCAGCAGCGTAGTTCACGGGCCCAGAGATGAGCAGTTCTTC. Protein: CASSVVHGPRDEQFF. The complete variable domain, with remaining parts taken from reference TRBV9 and TRBJ2-1, reads DSGVTQTPKHLITATGQRVTLRCSPRSGDLSVYWYQQSLDQGLQFLIQYYNGEERAKGNILERFSAQQFPDLHSELNLSSLELGDSALYFCASSVVHGPRDEQFFGPGTRLTVL.